The present entry profiles one T cell receptor (beta chain) with its context. This specimen comes from a study of T cells after somatic rescue of genetic block. V shed 4 bases and J shed 5 bases, with 13 bases lying between them. The CDR3 contains 14 residues. Looked up from germline, CDR1 is SGHRS and CDR2 is YFSETQ. The data were produced by immunoSEQ multiplex PCR, yet TCRdb's version contains in-frame clones alone and is incomplete. Among 88,000 or so clones listed, over 80% were seen once. The genes are TRBV5-1 and TRBJ2-1; D is unresolved. The sequencing input was peripheral blood mononuclear cells (PBMCs). The receptor comes from a young woman. CDR3 nucleotides: TGCGCCAGCAGCCCGACGTGGTACAACAATGAGCAGTTCTTC. Its translation: CASSPTWYNNEQFF.